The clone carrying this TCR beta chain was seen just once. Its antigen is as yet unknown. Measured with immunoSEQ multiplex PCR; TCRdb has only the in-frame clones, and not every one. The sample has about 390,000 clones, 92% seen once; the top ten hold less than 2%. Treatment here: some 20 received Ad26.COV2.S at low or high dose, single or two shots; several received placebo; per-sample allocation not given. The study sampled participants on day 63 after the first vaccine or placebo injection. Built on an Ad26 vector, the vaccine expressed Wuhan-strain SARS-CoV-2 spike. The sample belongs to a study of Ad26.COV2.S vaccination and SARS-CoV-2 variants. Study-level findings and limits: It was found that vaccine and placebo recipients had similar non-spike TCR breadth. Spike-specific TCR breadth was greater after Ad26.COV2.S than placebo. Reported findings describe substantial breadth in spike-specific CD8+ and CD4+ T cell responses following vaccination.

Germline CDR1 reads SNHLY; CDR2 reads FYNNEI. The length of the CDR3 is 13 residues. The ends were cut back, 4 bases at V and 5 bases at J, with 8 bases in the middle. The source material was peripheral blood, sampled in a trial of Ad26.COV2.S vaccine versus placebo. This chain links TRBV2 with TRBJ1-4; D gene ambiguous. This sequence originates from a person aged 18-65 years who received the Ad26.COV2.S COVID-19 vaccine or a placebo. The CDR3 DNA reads TGTGCCAGCAGTGCAGGATGGAATGAAAAACTGTTTTTT. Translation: CASSAGWNEKLFF. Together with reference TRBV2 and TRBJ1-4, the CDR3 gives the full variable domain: EPEVTQTPSHQVTQMGQEVILRCVPISNHLYFYWYRQILGQKVEFLVSFYNNEISEKSEIFDDQFSVERPDGSNFTLKIRSTKLEDSAMYFCASSAGWNEKLFFGSGTQLSVL.